This TCR beta chain was identified during a study of shared clonotypes between healthy human individuals. In the study overall: Those who served as donors were a couple of women and a few men between the ages of 18 and 49.

Whole-study results and caveats: Generation probabilities were higher for clonotypes shared across all four sorted-subset donors than for unshared ones.

This CDR3 region has 16 residues. Germline CDR1 and CDR2: LNHDA and SQIVND (reference sequence). Trimming at V came to 5 bases and at J to 0 bases, leaving 7 bases not matched to a gene. The study drew all its donors from Caucasian adults living in Nashville, Tennessee. As regards this clone: The antigen is not known.

The protocol was immunoSEQ multiplex PCR, while the TCRdb copy is restricted to in-frame clones and leaves out a portion. The table records some 2.1 million clones, roughly 95% of them present only once. The sequenced sample consisted of naive CD4+ T cells sorted from blood. Documented subset: CD45RA+ positively selected. This chain joins TRBV19 and TRBJ1-1; 9 bases fit TRBD1. The source is a man aged 18 to 29 in good health. The CDR3 is CASSLETGGMNTEAFF. Written as DNA, the CDR3 is TGTGCCAGTAGTCTCGAGACAGGGGGGATGAACACTGAAGCTTTCTTT. Combining the CDR3 with reference TRBV19 and TRBJ1-1 gives the whole variable domain DGGITQSPKYLFRKEGQNVTLSCEQNLNHDAMYWYRQDPGQGLRLIYYSQIVNDFQKGDIAEGYSVSREKKESFPLTVTSAQKNPTAFYLCASSLETGGMNTEAFFGQGTRLTVV.